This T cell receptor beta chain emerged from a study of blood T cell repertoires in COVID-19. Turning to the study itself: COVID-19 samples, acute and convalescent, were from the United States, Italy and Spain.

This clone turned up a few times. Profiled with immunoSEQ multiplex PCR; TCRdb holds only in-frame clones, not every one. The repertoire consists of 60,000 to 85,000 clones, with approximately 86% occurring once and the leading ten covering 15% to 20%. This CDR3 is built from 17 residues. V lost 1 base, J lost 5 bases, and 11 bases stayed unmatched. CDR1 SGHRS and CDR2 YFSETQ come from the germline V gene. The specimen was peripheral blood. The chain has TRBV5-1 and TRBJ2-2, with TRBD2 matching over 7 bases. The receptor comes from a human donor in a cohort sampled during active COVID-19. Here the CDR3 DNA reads TGCGCCAGCAGCTTGTCTAGCGGCGGGGTTCTAACCGGGGAGCTGTTTTTT. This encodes CASSLSSGGVLTGELFF.